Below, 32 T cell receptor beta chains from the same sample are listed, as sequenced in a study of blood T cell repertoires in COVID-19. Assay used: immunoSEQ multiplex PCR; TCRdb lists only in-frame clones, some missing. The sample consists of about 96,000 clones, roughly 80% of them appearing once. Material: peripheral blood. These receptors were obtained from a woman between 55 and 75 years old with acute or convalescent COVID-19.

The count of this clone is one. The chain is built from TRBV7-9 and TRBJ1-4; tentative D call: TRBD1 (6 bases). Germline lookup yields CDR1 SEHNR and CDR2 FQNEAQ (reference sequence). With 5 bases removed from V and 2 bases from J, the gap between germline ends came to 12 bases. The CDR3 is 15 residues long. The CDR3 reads CASSGNRVTNEKLFF. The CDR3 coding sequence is TGTGCCAGCAGCGGAAACAGGGTCACTAATGAAAAACTGTTTTTT.

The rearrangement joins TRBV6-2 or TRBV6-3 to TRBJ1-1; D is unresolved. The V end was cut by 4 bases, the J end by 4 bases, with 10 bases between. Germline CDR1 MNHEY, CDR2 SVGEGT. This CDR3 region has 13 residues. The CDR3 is CASSLYSRTEAFF. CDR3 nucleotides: TGTGCCAGCAGTTTGTACAGCCGCACTGAAGCTTTCTTT.

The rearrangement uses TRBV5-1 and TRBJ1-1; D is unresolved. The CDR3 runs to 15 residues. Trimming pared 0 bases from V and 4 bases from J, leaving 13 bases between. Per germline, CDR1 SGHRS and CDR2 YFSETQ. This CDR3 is CASSLEGREGTEAFF. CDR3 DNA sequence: TGCGCCAGCAGCTTGGAAGGCCGGGAGGGCACTGAAGCTTTCTTT.

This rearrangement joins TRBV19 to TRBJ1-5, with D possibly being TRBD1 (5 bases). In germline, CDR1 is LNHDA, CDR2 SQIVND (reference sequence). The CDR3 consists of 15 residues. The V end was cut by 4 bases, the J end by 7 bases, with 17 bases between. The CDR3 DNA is TGTGCCAGTAGTACCCTATGGGGGGTTTGGCAGCCCCAGCATTTT. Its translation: CASSTLWGVWQPQHF.

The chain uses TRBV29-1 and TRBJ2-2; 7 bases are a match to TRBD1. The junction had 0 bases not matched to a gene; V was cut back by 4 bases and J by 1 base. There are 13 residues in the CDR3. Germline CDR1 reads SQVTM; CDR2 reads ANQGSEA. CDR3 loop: CSVGTGNTGELFF. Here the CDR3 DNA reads TGCAGCGTTGGGACAGGGAACACCGGGGAGCTGTTTTTT.

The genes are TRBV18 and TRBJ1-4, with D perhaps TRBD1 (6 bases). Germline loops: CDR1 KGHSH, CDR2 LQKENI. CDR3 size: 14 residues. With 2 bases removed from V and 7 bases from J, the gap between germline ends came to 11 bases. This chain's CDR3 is CASSPGGASEKLFF. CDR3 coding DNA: TGTGCCAGCTCACCAGGGGGGGCGTCTGAAAAACTGTTTTTT.

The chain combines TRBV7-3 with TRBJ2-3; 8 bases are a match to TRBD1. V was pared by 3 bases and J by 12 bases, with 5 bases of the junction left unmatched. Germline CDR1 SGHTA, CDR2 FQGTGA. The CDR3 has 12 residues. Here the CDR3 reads CASSLDRVSQYF. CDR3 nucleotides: TGTGCCAGCAGCTTGGACAGGGTTTCCCAGTATTTT.

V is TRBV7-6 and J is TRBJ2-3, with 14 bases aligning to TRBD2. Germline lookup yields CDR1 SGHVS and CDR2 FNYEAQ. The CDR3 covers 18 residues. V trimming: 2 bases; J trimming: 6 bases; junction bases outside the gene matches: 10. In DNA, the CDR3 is TGTGCCAGCAGCTTACCCCAGACTAGCGGGGGGGACTCGGATACGCAGTATTTT. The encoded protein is CASSLPQTSGGDSDTQYF.

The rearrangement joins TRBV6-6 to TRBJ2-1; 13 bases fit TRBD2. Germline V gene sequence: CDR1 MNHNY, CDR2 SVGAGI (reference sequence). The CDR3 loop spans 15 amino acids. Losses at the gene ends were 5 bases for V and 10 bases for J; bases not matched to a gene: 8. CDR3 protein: CASSVTSGGALEQFF. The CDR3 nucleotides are TGTGCCAGCAGTGTTACTAGCGGGGGGGCCCTAGAGCAGTTCTTC.

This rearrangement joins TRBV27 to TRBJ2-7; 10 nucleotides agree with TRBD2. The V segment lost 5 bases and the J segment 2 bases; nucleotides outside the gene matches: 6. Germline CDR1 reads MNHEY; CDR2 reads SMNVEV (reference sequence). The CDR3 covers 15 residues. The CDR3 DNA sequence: TGTGCCAGCAGTATCCGGACTAGCGGCGCCTACGAGCAGTACTTC. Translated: CASSIRTSGAYEQYF.

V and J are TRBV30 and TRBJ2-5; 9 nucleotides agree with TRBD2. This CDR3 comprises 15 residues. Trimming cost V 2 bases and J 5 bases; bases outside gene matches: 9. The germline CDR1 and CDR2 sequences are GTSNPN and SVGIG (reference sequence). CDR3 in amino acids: CAWSSGLARGETQYF. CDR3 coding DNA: TGTGCCTGGAGTTCCGGACTAGCGAGAGGGGAGACCCAGTACTTC.

CDR3 protein: CASSYTRDRYSNQPQHF. The CDR3 coding sequence is TGTGCCAGCAGTTACACCCGGGACAGGTATAGCAATCAGCCCCAGCATTTT. The genes are TRBV6-2 or TRBV6-3 and TRBJ1-5; TRBD1 agrees at 8 bases. The germline CDR1 and CDR2 sequences are MNHEY and SVGEGT. This CDR3 has 17 residues. V shed 2 bases and J 0 bases; nucleotides not matched to a gene: 6.

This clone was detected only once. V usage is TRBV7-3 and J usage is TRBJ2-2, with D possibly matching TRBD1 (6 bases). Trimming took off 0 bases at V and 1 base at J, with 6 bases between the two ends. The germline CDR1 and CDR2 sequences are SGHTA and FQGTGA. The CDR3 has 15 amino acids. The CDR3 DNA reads TGTGCCAGCAGCTTAACGGGACAGAACACCGGGGAGCTGTTTTTT. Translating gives CASSLTGQNTGELFF.

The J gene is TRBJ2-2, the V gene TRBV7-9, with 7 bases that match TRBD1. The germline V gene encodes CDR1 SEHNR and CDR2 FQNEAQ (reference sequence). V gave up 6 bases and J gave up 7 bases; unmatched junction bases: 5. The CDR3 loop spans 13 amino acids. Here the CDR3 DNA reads TGTGCCAGCAGATTCGACAGGGTCGGGGAGCTGTTTTTT. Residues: CASRFDRVGELFF.

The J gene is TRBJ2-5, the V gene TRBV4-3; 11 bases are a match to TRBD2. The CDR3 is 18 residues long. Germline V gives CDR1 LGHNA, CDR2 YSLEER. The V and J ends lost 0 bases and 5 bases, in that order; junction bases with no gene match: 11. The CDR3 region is CASSQEPGGSGGEETQYF. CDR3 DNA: TGCGCCAGCAGCCAAGAGCCCGGGGGTAGCGGGGGGGAGGAGACCCAGTACTTC.

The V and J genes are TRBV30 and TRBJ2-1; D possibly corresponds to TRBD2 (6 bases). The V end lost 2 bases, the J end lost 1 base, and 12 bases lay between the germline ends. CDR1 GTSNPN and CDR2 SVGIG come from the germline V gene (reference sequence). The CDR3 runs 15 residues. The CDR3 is CAWSTLAISYNEQFF. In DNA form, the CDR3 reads TGTGCCTGGAGTACGCTAGCGATATCCTACAATGAGCAGTTCTTC.

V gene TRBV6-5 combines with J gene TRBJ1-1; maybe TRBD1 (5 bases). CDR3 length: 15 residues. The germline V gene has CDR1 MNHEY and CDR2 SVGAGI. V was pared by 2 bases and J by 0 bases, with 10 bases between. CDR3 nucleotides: TGTGCCAGCAGTTACGCTCTGGACATGAACACTGAAGCTTTCTTT. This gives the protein CASSYALDMNTEAFF.

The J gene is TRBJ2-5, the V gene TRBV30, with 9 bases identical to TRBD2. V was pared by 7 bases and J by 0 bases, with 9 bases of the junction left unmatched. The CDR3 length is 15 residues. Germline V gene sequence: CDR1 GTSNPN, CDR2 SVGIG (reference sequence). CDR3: CALNLAGEDQETQYF. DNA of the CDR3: TGTGCCTTGAATTTAGCGGGGGAAGACCAAGAGACCCAGTACTTC.

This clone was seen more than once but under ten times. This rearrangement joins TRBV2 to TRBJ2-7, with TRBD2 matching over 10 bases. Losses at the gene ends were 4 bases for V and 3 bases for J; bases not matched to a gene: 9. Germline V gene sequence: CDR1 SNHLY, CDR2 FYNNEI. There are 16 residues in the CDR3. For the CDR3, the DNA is TGTGCCAGCAGTGGAACTAGCGGGGCCATGGGCTACGAGCAGTACTTC. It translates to CASSGTSGAMGYEQYF.

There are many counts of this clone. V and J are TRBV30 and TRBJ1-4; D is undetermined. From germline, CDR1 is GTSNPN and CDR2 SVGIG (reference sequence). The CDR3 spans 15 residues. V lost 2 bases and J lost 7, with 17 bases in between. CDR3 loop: CAWSSAPRQTEKLFF. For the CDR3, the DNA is TGTGCCTGGAGTAGCGCGCCGCGGCAGACTGAAAAACTGTTTTTT. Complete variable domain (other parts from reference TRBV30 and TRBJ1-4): SQTIHQWPATLVQPVGSPLSLECTVEGTSNPNLYWYRQAAGRGLQLLFYSVGIGQISSEVPQNLSASRPQDRQFILSSKKLLLSDSGFYLCAWSSAPRQTEKLFFGSGTQLSVL.

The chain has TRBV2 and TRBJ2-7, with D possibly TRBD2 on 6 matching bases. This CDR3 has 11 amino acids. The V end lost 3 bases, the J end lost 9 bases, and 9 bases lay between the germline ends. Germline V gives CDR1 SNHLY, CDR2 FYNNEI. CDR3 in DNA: TGTGCCAGCAGTGAGGAGGGGCGGCAGTACTTC. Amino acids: CASSEEGRQYF.

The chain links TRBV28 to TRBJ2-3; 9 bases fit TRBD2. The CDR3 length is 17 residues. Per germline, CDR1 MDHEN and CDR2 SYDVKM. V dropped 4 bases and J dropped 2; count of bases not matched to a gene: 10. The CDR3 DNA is TGTGCCAGCAGTTCCCTGTGGCGGGGGGGCTCCACAGATACGCAGTATTTT. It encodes CASSSLWRGGSTDTQYF.

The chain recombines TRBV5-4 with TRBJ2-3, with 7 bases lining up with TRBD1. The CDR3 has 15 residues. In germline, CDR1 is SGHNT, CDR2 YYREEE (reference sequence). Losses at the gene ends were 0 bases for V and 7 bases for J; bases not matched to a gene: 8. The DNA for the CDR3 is TGTGCCAGCAGCTTGGCCGGGACAGTCCCCTATACGCAGTATTTT. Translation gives CASSLAGTVPYTQYF.

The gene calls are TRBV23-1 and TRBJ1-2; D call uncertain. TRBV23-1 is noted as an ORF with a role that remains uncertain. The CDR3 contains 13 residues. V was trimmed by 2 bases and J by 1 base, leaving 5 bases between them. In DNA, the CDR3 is TGCGCCAGCAGTCAACGCAGTAACTATGGCTACACCTTC. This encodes CASSQRSNYGYTF.

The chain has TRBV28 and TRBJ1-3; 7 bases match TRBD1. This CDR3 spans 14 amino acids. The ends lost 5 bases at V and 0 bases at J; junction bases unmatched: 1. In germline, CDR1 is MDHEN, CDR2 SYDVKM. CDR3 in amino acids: CASSPGGSGNTIYF. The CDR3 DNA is TGTGCCAGCAGTCCAGGGGGCTCTGGAAACACCATATATTTT.

Here the CDR3 DNA reads TGTGCCAGCAGCGTTAATAGCAATCAGCCCCAGCATTTT. As protein: CASSVNSNQPQHF. The J gene is TRBJ1-5, the V gene TRBV7-9; D is unclear. V gave up 5 bases and J gave up 0 bases, with 5 bases separating them. The germline CDR1 and CDR2 sequences are SEHNR and FQNEAQ (reference sequence). There are 13 residues in the CDR3. Based on the CDR3 plus reference TRBV7-9 and TRBJ1-5, the full variable domain is DTGVSQNPRHKITKRGQNVTFRCDPISEHNRLYWYRQTLGQGPEFLTYFQNEAQLEKSRLLSDRFSAERPKGSFSTLEIQRTEQGDSAMYLCASSVNSNQPQHFGDGTRLSIL.

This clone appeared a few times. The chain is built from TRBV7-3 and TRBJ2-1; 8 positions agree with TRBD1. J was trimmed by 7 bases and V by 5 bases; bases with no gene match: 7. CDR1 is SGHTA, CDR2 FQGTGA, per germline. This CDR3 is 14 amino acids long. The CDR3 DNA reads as TGTGCCAGCAGCCCAGGACAGGGTGGGAATGAGCAGTTCTTC. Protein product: CASSPGQGGNEQFF.

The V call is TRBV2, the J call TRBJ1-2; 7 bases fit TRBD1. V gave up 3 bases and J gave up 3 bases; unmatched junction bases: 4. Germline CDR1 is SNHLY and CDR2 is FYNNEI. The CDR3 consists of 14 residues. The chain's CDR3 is CASSDQTGDYGYTF. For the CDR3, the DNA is TGTGCCAGCAGTGATCAAACAGGGGACTATGGCTACACCTTC.

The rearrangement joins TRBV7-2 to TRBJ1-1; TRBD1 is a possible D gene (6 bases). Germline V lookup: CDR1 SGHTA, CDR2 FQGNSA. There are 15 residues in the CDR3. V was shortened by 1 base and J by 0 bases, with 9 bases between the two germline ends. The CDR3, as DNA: TGTGCCAGCAGCTTAGGGGGGCCAATGAACACTGAAGCTTTCTTT. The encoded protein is CASSLGGPMNTEAFF.

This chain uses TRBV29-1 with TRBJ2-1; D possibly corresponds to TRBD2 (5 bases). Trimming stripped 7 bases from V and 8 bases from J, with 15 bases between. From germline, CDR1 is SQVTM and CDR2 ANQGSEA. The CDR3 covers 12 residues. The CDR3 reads CSGRLAFHEQFF. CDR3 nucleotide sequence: TGCAGCGGGCGGCTAGCATTCCATGAGCAGTTCTTC.

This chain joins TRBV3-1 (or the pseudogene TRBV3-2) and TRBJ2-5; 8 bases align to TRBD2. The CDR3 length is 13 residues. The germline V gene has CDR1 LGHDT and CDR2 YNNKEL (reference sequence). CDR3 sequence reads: CAIRRGAGETQYF. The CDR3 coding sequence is TGTGCTATCCGGCGGGGGGCCGGGGAGACCCAGTACTTC.

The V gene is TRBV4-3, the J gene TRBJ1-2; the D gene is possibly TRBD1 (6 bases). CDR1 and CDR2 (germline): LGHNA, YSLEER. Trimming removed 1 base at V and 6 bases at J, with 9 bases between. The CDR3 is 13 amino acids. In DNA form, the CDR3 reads TGCGCCAGCAGCCAAGCAAGGGGGAATGGCTACACCTTC. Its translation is CASSQARGNGYTF.